These 10 T cell receptor beta chains came from one sample sequenced in a study of cytomegalovirus exposure and HLA in healthy donors. The PCR ran on 60 Vbeta and 13 Jbeta primers. TCRdb's copy holds only in-frame clones and misses some; the assay was immunoSEQ multiplex PCR. In the table there are some 170,000 clones, 75% to 90% of which are singletons. The specimen was PBMCs. The receptor set was obtained from a middle-aged man in good health and CMV-seropositive.

CDR3 loop: CAASSTSGQGDYEQYF. The CDR3 region has the DNA TGTGCCGCTAGTTCTACCTCGGGACAGGGGGACTACGAGCAGTACTTC. The V gene is TRBV15, the J gene TRBJ2-7, with 11 positions matching TRBD1. CDR1 and CDR2 from the germline V gene are LNHNV and YYDKDF (reference sequence). The CDR3 contains 16 residues. V dropped 11 bases and J dropped 3; count of bases not matched to a gene: 15.

The rearrangement uses TRBV19 and TRBJ1-1, with 9 bases fitting TRBD1. The germline gives CDR1 LNHDA, CDR2 SQIVND (reference sequence). The CDR3 runs 14 residues. Trimming cost V 4 bases and J 5 bases; bases outside gene matches: 5. CDR3 residues: CASSSGQGWTEAFF. The CDR3 DNA follows: TGTGCCAGTAGTAGCGGACAGGGGTGGACTGAAGCTTTCTTT.

This chain connects TRBV19 to TRBJ2-1, with D maybe TRBD2 (5 bases). Germline CDR1 reads LNHDA; CDR2 reads SQIVND (reference sequence). V lost 8 bases and J 4 bases, leaving 9 bases between the germline ends. The CDR3 has 12 residues. Here the CDR3 DNA reads TGTGCCAGTGGAGCGGCTTACAATGAGCAGTTCTTC. Translated, it gives CASGAAYNEQFF.

This clone showed up just a few times. The chain uses TRBV5-4 and TRBJ2-3; D gene unclear. This CDR3 has 13 residues. V gave up 0 bases and J gave up 2 bases, with 4 bases separating them. The germline gives CDR1 SGHNT, CDR2 YYREEE (reference sequence). The CDR3 loop reads CASSLGATDTQYF. CDR3 in DNA: TGTGCCAGCAGCTTGGGGGCCACAGATACGCAGTATTTT.

This clone was counted once. This sample also contains other DNA sequences that code for the same CDR3. This chain links TRBV5-1 with TRBJ2-7, with D possibly being TRBD2 (7 bases). V was cut by 0 bases and J by 4 bases, with 14 bases left in between. CDR1 is SGHRS, CDR2 YFSETQ, per germline. This CDR3 contains 15 residues. The CDR3 protein is CASSLAGGGGYEQYF. For the CDR3, the DNA is TGCGCCAGCAGCTTGGCGGGCGGGGGCGGGTACGAGCAGTACTTC.

The rearrangement joins TRBV9 to TRBJ1-2; 8 nucleotides line up with TRBD1. Per germline, CDR1 SGDLS and CDR2 YYNGEE. The junction had 4 bases not matched to a gene; V was cut back by 2 bases and J by 4 bases. The CDR3 runs to 14 residues. CDR3: CASSVRTGPYGYTF. As DNA, the CDR3 is TGTGCCAGCAGCGTCAGGACAGGGCCCTATGGCTACACCTTC.

The chain has TRBV7-9 and TRBJ2-3; TRBD1 matches at 8 bases. Germline loops: CDR1 SEHNR, CDR2 FQNEAQ (reference sequence). The CDR3 extends over 15 amino acids. V gave up 2 bases and J gave up 2 bases; unmatched junction bases: 3. The CDR3 loop reads CASSLWQGATDTQYF. CDR3 nucleotides: TGTGCCAGCAGCTTATGGCAGGGGGCCACAGATACGCAGTATTTT.

This chain connects TRBV4-3 to TRBJ2-3, with D possibly being TRBD2 (7 bases). Germline CDR1 LGHNA, CDR2 YSLEER. Trimming removed 0 bases from V and 4 bases from J, with 14 bases in between. The CDR3 covers 16 residues. DNA for the CDR3: TGCGCCAGCAGCCAAGATAGAGGGGGGGCCCCAGATACGCAGTATTTT. Amino acid sequence: CASSQDRGGAPDTQYF.

The chain joins TRBV6-1 to TRBJ1-5; possibly TRBD1 for D (5 bases). Germline V gene lookup returns CDR1 MNHNS and CDR2 SASEGT. The V end lost 6 bases, the J end lost 3 bases, and 12 bases lay between the germline ends. This CDR3 region has 14 residues. In DNA form, the CDR3 reads TGTGCCAGCAGGTCAGGGTGGCTCAATCAGCCCCAGCATTTT. This encodes CASRSGWLNQPQHF.

The rearrangement links TRBV9 to TRBJ2-7; a possible D gene is TRBD2 (5 bases). V was clipped by 0 bases and J by 3 bases, with 10 bases between them. The CDR3 runs to 14 residues. Germline V lookup: CDR1 SGDLS, CDR2 YYNGEE. CDR3 protein: CASSVAQEGYEQYF. The CDR3 DNA reads as TGTGCCAGCAGCGTAGCTCAAGAGGGCTACGAGCAGTACTTC.